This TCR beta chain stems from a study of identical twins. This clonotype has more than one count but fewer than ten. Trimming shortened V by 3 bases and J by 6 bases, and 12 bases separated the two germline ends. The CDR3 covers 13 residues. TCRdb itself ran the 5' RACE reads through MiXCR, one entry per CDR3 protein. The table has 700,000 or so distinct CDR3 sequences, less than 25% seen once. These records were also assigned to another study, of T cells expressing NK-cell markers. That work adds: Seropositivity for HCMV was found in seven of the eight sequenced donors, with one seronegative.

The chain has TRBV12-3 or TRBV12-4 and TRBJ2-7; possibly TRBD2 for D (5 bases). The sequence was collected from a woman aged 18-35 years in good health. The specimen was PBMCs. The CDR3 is CASSLGSAVEQYF. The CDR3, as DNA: TGTGCCAGCAGTTTGGGTAGCGCTGTCGAGCAGTACTTC.